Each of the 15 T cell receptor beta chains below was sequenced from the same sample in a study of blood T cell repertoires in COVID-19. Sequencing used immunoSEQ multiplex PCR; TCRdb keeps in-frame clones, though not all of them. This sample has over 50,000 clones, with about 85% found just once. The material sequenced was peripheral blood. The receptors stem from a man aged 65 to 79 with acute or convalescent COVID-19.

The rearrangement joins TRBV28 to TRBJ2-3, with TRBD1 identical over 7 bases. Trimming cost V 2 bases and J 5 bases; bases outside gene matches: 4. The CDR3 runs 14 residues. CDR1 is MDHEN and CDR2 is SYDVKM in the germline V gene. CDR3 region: CASSLGGQKDTQYF. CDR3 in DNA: TGTGCCAGCAGTTTAGGGGGACAGAAAGATACGCAGTATTTT.

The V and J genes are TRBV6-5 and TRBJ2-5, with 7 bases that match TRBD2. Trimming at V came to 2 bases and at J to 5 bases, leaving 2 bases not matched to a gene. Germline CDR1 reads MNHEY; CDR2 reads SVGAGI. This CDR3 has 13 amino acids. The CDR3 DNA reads TGTGCCAGCAGTTACCCGGGAGGTGAGACCCAGTACTTC. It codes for CASSYPGGETQYF.

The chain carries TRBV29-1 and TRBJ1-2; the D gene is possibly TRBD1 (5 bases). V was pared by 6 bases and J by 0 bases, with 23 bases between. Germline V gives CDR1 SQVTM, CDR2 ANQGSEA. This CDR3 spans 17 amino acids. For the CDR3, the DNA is TGCAGCGTAGACGTTTCGGGGGGGACTGGAGCTAACTATGGCTACACCTTC. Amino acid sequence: CSVDVSGGTGANYGYTF. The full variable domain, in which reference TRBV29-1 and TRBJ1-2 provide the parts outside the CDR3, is SAVISQKPSRDICQRGTSLTIQCQVDSQVTMMFWYRQQPGQSLTLIATANQGSEATYESGFVIDKFPISRPNLTFSTLTVSNMSPEDSSIYLCSVDVSGGTGANYGYTFGSGTRLTVV.

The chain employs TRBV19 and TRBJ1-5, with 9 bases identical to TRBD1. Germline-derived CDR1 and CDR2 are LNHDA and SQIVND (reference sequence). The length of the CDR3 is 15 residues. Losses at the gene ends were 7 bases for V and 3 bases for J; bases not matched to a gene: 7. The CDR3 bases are TGTGCCAGTATAAGACAGGGGGACATCAATCAGCCCCAGCATTTT. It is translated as CASIRQGDINQPQHF.

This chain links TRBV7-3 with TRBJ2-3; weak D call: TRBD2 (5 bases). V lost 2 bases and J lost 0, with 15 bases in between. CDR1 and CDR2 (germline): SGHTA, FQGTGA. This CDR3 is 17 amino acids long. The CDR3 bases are TGTGCCAGCAGCTTAGTTCCCTCGCGGGCTAGCACAGATACGCAGTATTTT. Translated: CASSLVPSRASTDTQYF.

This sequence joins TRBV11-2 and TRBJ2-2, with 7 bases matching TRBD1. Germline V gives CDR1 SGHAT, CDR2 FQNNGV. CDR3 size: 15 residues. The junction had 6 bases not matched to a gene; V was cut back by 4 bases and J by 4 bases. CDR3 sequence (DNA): TGTGCCAGCAGCTCGTTCGGGACAGCCACCGGGGAGCTGTTTTTT. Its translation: CASSSFGTATGELFF.

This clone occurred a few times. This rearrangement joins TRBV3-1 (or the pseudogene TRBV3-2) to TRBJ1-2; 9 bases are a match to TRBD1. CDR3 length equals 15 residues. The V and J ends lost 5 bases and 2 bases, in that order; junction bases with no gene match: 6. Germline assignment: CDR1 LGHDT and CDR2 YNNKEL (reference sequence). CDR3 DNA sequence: TGTGCCAGCAGCTCCCGGGACAGGGAGAACTATGGCTACACCTTC. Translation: CASSSRDRENYGYTF.

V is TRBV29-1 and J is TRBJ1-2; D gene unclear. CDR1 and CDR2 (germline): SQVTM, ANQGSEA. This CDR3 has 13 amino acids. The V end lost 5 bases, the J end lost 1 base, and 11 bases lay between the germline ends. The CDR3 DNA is TGCAGCGTTAATCCCGGGGTTAACTATGGCTACACCTTC. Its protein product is CSVNPGVNYGYTF.

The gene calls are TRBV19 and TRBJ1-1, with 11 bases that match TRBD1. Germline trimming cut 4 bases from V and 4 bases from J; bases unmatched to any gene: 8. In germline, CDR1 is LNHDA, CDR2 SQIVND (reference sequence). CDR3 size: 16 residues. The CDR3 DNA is TGTGCCAGTAGTACCCGGCGAGGGACAGGGGGCACTGAAGCTTTCTTT. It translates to CASSTRRGTGGTEAFF. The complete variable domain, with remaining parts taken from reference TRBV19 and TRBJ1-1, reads DGGITQSPKYLFRKEGQNVTLSCEQNLNHDAMYWYRQDPGQGLRLIYYSQIVNDFQKGDIAEGYSVSREKKESFPLTVTSAQKNPTAFYLCASSTRRGTGGTEAFFGQGTRLTVV.

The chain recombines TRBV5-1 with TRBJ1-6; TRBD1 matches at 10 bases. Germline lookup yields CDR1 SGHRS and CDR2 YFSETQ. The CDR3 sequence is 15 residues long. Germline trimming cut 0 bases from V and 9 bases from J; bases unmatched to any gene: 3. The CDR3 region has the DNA TGCGCCAGCAGCTTGGAGGGGACAGGGGTTTCACCCCTCCACTTT. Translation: CASSLEGTGVSPLHF.

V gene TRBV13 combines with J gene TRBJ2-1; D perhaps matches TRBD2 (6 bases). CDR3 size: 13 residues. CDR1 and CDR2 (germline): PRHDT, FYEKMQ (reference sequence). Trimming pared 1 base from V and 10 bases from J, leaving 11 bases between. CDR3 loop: CASSLVAGREQFF. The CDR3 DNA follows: TGTGCCAGCAGCTTAGTGGCAGGGAGGGAGCAGTTCTTC.

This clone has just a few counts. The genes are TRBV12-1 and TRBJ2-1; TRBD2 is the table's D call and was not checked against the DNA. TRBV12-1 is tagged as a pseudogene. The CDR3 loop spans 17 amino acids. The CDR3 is CASSFHPSGGPYNEQFF. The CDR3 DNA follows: TGTGCCAGCAGCTTCCACCCCTCGGGGGGACCGTACAATGAGCAGTTCTTC.

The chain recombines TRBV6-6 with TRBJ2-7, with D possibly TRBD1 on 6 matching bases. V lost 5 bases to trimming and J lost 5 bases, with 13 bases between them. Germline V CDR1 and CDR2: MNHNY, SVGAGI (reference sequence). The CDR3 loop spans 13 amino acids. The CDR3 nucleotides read TGTGCCAGCAGTCCGGGACATGTCGACGAGCAGTACTTC. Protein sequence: CASSPGHVDEQYF.

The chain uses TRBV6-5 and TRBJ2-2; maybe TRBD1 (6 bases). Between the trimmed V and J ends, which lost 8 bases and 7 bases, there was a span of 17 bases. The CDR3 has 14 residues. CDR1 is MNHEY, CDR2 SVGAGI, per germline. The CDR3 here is CASGRQGLIGELFF. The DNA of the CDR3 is TGTGCCAGCGGTCGTCAGGGGCTCATCGGGGAGCTGTTTTTT.

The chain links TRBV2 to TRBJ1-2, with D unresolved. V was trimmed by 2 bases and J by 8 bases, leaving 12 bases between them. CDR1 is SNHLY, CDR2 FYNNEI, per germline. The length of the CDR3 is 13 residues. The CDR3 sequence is CASSERSPGGYTF. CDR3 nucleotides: TGTGCCAGCAGTGAAAGGTCCCCAGGCGGCTACACCTTC.